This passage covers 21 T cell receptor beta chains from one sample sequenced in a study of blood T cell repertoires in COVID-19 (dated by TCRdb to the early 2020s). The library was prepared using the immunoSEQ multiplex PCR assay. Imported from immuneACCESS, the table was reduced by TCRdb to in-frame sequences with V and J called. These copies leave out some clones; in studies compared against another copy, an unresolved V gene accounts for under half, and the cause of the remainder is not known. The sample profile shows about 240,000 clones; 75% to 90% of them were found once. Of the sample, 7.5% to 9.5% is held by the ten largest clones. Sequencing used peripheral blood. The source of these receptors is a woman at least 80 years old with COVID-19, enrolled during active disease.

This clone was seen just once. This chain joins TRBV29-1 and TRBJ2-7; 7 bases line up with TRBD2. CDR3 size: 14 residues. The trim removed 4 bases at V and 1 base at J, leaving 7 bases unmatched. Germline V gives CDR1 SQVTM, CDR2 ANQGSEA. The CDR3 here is CSVGGGRGSYEQYF. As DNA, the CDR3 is TGCAGCGTTGGGGGCGGGAGAGGGTCCTACGAGCAGTACTTC.

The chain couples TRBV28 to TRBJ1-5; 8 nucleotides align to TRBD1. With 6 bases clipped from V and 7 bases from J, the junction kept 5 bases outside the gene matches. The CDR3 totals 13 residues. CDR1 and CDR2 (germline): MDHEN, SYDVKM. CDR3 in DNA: TGTGCCAGCAGCCGGACAGGGAACCAGCCCCAGCATTTT. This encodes CASSRTGNQPQHF.

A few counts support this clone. The CDR3 spells CASSRTSGNTGELFF. The CDR3 nucleotides read TGTGCCAGCAGCCGGACTAGCGGGAACACCGGGGAGCTGTTTTTT. The chain uses TRBV7-3 and TRBJ2-2, with 10 bases identical to TRBD2. CDR3 size: 15 residues. Germline V CDR1 and CDR2: SGHTA, FQGTGA. With V trimmed by 5 bases and J by 1 base, 1 base remained unmatched.

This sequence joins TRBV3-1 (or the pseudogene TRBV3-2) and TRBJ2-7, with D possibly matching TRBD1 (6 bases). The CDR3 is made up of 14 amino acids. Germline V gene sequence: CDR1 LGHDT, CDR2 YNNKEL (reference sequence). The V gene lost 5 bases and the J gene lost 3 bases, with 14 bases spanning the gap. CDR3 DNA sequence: TGTGCCAGCAGCTGGGACAACGGATTCTACGAGCAGTACTTC. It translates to CASSWDNGFYEQYF.

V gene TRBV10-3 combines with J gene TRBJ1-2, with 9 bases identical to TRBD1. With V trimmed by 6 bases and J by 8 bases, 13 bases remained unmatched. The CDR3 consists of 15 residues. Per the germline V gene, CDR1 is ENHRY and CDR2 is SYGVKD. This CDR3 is CAISPGQGRGEGYTF. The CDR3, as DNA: TGTGCCATCAGCCCGGGACAGGGAAGAGGAGAAGGCTACACCTTC.

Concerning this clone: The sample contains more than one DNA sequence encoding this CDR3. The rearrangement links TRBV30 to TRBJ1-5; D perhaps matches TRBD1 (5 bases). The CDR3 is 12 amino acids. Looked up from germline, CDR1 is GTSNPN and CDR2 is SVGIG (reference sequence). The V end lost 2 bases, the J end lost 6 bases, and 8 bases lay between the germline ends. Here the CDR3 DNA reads TGTGCCTGGAGTCGGGGGACTCAGCCCCAGCATTTT. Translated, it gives CAWSRGTQPQHF.

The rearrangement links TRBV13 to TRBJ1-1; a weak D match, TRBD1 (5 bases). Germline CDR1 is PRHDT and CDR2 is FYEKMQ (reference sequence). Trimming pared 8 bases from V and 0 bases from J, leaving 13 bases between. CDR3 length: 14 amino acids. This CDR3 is CASGTLWLNTEAFF. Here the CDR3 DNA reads TGTGCCAGCGGGACTTTGTGGTTGAACACTGAAGCTTTCTTT.

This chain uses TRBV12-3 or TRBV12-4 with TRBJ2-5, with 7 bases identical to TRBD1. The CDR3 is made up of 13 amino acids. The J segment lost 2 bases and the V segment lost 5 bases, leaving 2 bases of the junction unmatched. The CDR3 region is CASSRGQQETQYF. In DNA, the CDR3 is TGTGCCAGCAGTCGGGGACAGCAAGAGACCCAGTACTTC.

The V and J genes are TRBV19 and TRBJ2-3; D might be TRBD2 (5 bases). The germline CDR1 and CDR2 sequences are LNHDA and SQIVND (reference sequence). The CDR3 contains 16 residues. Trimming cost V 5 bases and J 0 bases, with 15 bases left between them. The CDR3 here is CASSFLGGSSTDTQYF. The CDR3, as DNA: TGTGCCAGTAGTTTCTTAGGAGGATCTAGCACAGATACGCAGTATTTT.

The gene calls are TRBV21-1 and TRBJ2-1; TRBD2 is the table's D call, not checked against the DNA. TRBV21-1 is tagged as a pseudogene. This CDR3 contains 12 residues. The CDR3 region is CASSKPEVEQFF. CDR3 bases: TGTGCCAGCAGCAAACCCGAGGTTGAGCAGTTCTTC.

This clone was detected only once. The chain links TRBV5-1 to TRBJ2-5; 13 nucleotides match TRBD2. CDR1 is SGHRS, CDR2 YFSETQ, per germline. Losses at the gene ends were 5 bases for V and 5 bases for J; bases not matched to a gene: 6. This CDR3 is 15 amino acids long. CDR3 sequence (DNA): TGCGCCAGCAGTCGGACTAGCGGGAGAGGGGAGACCCAGTACTTC. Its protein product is CASSRTSGRGETQYF.

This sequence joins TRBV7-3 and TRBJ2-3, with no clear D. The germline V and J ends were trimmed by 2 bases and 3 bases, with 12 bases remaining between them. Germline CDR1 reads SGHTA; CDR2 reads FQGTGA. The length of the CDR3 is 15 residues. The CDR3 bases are TGTGCCAGCAGCTTAGGAGAATTGAGAACAGATACGCAGTATTTT. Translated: CASSLGELRTDTQYF.

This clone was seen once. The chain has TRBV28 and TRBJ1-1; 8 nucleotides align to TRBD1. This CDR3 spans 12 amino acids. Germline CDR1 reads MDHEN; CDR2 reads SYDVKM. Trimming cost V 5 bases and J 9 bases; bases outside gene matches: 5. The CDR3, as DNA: TGTGCCAGCAGTCCCGACAGGGGACAAGCTTTCTTT. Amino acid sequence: CASSPDRGQAFF.

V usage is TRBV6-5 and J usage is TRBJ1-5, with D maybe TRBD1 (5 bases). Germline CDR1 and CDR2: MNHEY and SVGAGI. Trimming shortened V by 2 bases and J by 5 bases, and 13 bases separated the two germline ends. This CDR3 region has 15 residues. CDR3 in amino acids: CASSYRGIGDQPQHF. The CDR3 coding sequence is TGTGCCAGCAGTTACCGGGGGATTGGCGATCAGCCCCAGCATTTT.

CDR3 in amino acids: CASSNTRTGANTGELFF. DNA of the CDR3: TGTGCCAGCAGCAACACCCGGACAGGCGCGAACACCGGGGAGCTGTTTTTT. The V call is TRBV7-3, the J call TRBJ2-2, with 7 bases identical to TRBD1. With 5 bases clipped from V and 0 bases from J, the junction kept 9 bases outside the gene matches. This CDR3 is 17 amino acids long. The V gene's germline CDR1 is SGHTA and CDR2 FQGTGA.

The CDR3 sequence is CASSIERERQDTQYF. In nucleotides, the CDR3 is TGTGCCAGTAGTATAGAGAGGGAAAGGCAAGATACGCAGTATTTT. The rearrangement joins TRBV19 to TRBJ2-3; a weak D match, TRBD2 (5 bases). The CDR3 sequence is 15 residues long. Deletions cut 0 bases from V and 5 bases from J, with 12 bases between. Germline V gives CDR1 LNHDA, CDR2 SQIVND (reference sequence).

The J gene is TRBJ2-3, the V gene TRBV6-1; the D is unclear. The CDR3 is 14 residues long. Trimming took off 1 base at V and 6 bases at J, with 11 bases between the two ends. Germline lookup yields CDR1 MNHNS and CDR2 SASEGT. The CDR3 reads CASSEVTPRDTQYF. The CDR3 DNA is TGTGCCAGCAGTGAAGTGACACCCAGGGATACGCAGTATTTT.

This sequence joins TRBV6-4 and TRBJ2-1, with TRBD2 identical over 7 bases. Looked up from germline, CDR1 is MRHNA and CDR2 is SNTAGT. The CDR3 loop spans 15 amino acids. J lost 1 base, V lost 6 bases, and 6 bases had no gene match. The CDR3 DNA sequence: TGTGCCAGCAGAAGGCGGGAGAATTCCTACAATGAGCAGTTCTTC. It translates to CASRRRENSYNEQFF.

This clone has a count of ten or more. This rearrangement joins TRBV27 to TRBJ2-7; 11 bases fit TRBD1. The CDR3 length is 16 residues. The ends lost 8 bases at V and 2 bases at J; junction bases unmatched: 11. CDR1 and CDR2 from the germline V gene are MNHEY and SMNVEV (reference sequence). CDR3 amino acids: CASAGQGGESAYEQYF. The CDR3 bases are TGTGCCAGCGCGGGACAGGGGGGGGAGTCCGCCTACGAGCAGTACTTC.

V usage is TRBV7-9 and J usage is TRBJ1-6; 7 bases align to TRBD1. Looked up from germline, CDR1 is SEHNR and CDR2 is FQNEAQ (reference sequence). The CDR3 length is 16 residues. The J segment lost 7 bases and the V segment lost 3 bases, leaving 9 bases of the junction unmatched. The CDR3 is CASSLGTGVGNSPLHF. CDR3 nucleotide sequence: TGTGCCAGCAGCTTGGGTACAGGGGTTGGGAATTCACCCCTCCACTTT.

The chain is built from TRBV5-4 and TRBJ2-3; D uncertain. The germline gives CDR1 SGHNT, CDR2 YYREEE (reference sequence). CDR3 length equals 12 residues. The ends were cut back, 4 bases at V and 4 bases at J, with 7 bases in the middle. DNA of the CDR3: TGTGCCAGCAGCCTATTAGCAGATACGCAGTATTTT. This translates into CASSLLADTQYF. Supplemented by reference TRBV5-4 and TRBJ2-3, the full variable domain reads ETGVTQSPTHLIKTRGQQVTLRCSSQSGHNTVSWYQQALGQGPQFIFQYYREEENGRGNFPPRFSGLQFPNYSSELNVNALELDDSALYLCASSLLADTQYFGPGTRLTVL.